The clone carrying this TCR beta chain was counted only a few times. The antigen is unknown. These data originate in a study of response to subunit inactivated influenza vaccine. Study-level points and caveats: New T cells are recruited in small numbers by each seasonal influenza vaccination, according to the authors' suggestion.

MiXCR was run by TCRdb on the RT-PCR reads, yielding one entry per CDR3 protein. Among about 650,000 distinct CDR3 sequences listed, about 15% were seen once. The CDR3 consists of 13 residues. V was cut by 5 bases and J by 6 bases, with 11 bases left in between. Germline V CDR1 and CDR2: KGHSH, LQKENI. The sample was PBMCs from blood, taken less than 15 days before vaccination. The genes are TRBV18 and TRBJ2-4; D gene unclear. The clonotype comes from a man aged 45-65 years who received an inactivated influenza vaccine. The CDR3 DNA reads TGTGCCAGCTCAATTGGGCGTGGAAACATTCAGTACTTC. Protein sequence: CASSIGRGNIQYF.